These T cell receptor beta chains were read from a single sample in a study of molecular identifiers for immune sequencing clone quantification. TCRdb itself ran the PCR reads through MiXCR, one entry per CDR3 protein. The data contain roughly 320,000 distinct CDR3 sequences, about 22% of them seen just once; the ten biggest clones take up around 0.76%. The material sequenced was naive CD8+ T cells from blood, with Jurkat cell RNA spiked in. The receptor source for this set is a human donor in good health. Some libraries in this study had Jurkat cell RNA spiked in. Both conserved end residues are trimmed from each CDR3.

j_call v_call cdr3_aa
TRBJ2-3 TRBV13 ASSSKGINTDTQY
TRBJ2-1 TRBV12-3/TRBV12-4 AVAGRREGPYNEQF
TRBJ2-1 TRBV4-2 ASSADRAYEQF
TRBJ1-2 TRBV6-2/TRBV6-3 ASRTLDSRFNYGYT
TRBJ2-3 TRBV29-1 SVDGQGEDTQY
TRBJ1-2 TRBV7-9 ASSREGQGLNYGYT
TRBJ2-1 TRBV12-3/TRBV12-4 ASSQTGGTNEQF
TRBJ1-2 TRBV2 ASSGQGNYGYT
TRBJ2-5 TRBV3-1 ASSQDPFPSPEETQY
TRBJ2-3 TRBV7-6 ASSFNAEGTDTQY
TRBJ1-6 TRBV27 ASSFFTFGQGAPSPLH
TRBJ1-4 TRBV7-9 ASSLASSGRGEKLF
TRBJ2-1 TRBV6-2/TRBV6-3 ASRPLAGGFGEQF
TRBJ1-3 TRBV12-3/TRBV12-4 ASSSTIGAHAGNTIY
TRBJ1-2 TRBV12-3/TRBV12-4 ASSLAAGDYGYA
TRBJ2-2 TRBV2 ASSDPPGGAGELF
TRBJ2-3 TRBV7-2 ASSSTSGITTDTQY
TRBJ1-3 TRBV5-1 ASSLAAGASGNTIY
TRBJ2-5 TRBV7-9 ASSLIPQSQETQY
TRBJ2-3 TRBV7-6 ASSLANLADTDTQY
TRBJ2-3 TRBV29-1 SVEDRLHGTDTQY
TRBJ1-1 TRBV7-2 ASSYEGPGVGTEAF
TRBJ1-1 TRBV5-1 ASSLGDRGVNTEAF
TRBJ2-6 TRBV13 ASSPRSGGSFSGANVLT
TRBJ2-6 TRBV12-3/TRBV12-4 ASSFRFPGQGISGANVLT
TRBJ2-6 TRBV6-5 ASGYSSLYGANVLT